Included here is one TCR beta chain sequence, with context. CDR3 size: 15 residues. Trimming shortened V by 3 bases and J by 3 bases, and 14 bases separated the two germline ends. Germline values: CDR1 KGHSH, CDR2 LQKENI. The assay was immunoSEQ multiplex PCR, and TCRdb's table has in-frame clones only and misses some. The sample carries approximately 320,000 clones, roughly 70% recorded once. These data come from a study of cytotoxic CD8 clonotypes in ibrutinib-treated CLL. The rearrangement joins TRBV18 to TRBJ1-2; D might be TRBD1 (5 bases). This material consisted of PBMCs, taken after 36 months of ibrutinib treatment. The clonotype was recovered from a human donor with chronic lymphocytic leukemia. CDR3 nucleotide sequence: TGTGCCAGCTCACCTAGCAGGGTTTTAGACTATGGCTACACCTTC. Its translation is CASSPSRVLDYGYTF.